A selection of T cell receptor beta chains follows, all from one sample in a study of cytomegalovirus exposure and HLA in healthy donors. Generated by immunoSEQ multiplex PCR, the TCRdb table keeps only in-frame clones and is missing some. This table holds approximately 46,000 clones, roughly 93% found once. The sequenced sample was PBMCs. Receptors were obtained from a woman younger than 35 in good health and CMV-seronegative. Both conserved end residues are part of each CDR3. Each record gives: clone size, J gene, V gene, D gene, CDR3 protein, CDR3 DNA. D genes are given only for firm matches. Clone size is shown for a subset of rows, as once, few, many or a class of expanded clone.

NA | TRBJ1-1 | TRBV6-1 | NA | CASSELPENTEAFF | TGTGCCAGCAGTGAACTACCCGAGAACACTGAAGCTTTCTTT
NA | TRBJ1-2 | TRBV28 | NA | CASLTNNNGYTF | TGTGCCAGCCTTACAAATAATAACGGCTACACCTTC
NA | TRBJ2-5 | TRBV18 | NA | CASSRSAQGETQYF | TGTGCCAGCTCAAGGTCCGCCCAGGGGGAGACCCAGTACTTC
NA | TRBJ2-7 | TRBV5-4 | TRBD2 | CASSLGGSSYEQYF | TGTGCCAGCAGCTTGGGCGGGAGCTCCTACGAGCAGTACTTC
NA | TRBJ1-5 | TRBV14 | NA | CASSQVDLASASNQPQHF | TGTGCCAGCAGCCAAGTCGACCTAGCGTCAGCAAGCAATCAGCCCCAGCATTTT
NA | TRBJ1-2 | TRBV6-5 | NA | CASSYSRTDYGYTF | TGTGCCAGCAGTTACTCACGGACAGATTATGGCTACACCTTC
NA | TRBJ1-2 | TRBV10-3 | NA | CAISGPGKGYTF | TGTGCCATCAGTGGGCCAGGGAAAGGCTACACCTTC
few | TRBJ2-5 | TRBV19 | NA | CASSGGPETQYF | TGTGCCAGTAGCGGGGGGCCGGAGACCCAGTACTTC
NA | TRBJ1-5 | TRBV19 | TRBD1 | CASSSSGQGNQPQHF | TGTGCCAGTAGTAGTTCCGGACAGGGGAATCAGCCCCAGCATTTT
NA | TRBJ1-1 | TRBV18 | NA | CASSPREGSTEAFF | TGTGCCAGCTCGCCCAGGGAGGGGAGCACTGAAGCTTTCTTT
NA | TRBJ2-3 | TRBV7-8 | NA | CASRILESSTDTQYF | TGTGCCAGCAGGATTCTAGAGTCTTCCACAGATACGCAGTATTTT
NA | TRBJ1-5 | TRBV28 | NA | CASSFGRRNSNQPQHF | TGTGCCAGCAGTTTTGGGCGCAGAAATAGCAATCAGCCCCAGCATTTT
NA | TRBJ1-4 | TRBV7-2 | TRBD1 | CASSLGGQGVWGILFF | TGTGCCAGCAGCTTAGGCGGACAGGGGGTTTGGGGTATACTGTTTTTT
NA | TRBJ2-1 | TRBV6-5 | NA | CASSYSGNEQFF | TGTGCCAGCAGTTATAGCGGCAATGAGCAGTTCTTC
few | TRBJ1-1 | TRBV5-4 | NA | CASSPQGTEAFF | TGTGCCAGCAGCCCCCAGGGCACTGAAGCTTTCTTT
NA | TRBJ1-5 | TRBV19 | NA | CASSTARVGNQPQHF | TGTGCCAGTAGCACAGCCAGGGTTGGAAATCAGCCCCAGCATTTT
NA | TRBJ1-1 | TRBV7-8 | NA | CASSLGGPFGNTEAFF | TGTGCCAGCAGCTTAGGGGGGCCCTTTGGGAACACTGAAGCTTTCTTT
NA | TRBJ2-1 | TRBV4-2 | TRBD2 | CASSQDSGGANEQFF | TGTGCCAGCAGCCAAGATAGCGGGGGGGCCAATGAGCAGTTCTTC